The 27 T cell receptor beta chains given below trace back to one sample, sequenced in a study of control samples from healthy donors and cancer patients. Method: immunoSEQ multiplex PCR; TCRdb's copy keeps in-frame clones and lacks some. The sample has 95,000 to 150,000 clones; about 88% are singletons. The specimen was blood. The receptors derive from a man aged 18 to 30 in good health.

CDR3 DNA sequence: TGCGCCAGCAGCCAAGAAGAGAGCAATCAGCCCCAGCATTTT. It is translated as CASSQEESNQPQHF. This chain joins TRBV4-1 and TRBJ1-5, with D hard to call. Per germline, CDR1 MGHRA and CDR2 YSYEKL. The V end lost 0 bases, the J end lost 1 base, and 4 bases lay between the germline ends. The CDR3 sequence is 14 residues long.

This chain uses TRBV24-1 with TRBJ2-1, with D tentatively TRBD1 or TRBD2 (6 bases each). Trimming pared 10 bases from V and 4 bases from J, leaving 22 bases between. The V gene's germline CDR1 is KGHDR and CDR2 SFDVKD. The CDR3 runs 16 residues. The CDR3 sequence: CATSPDGGRQYNEQFF. As DNA, the CDR3 is TGTGCCACGTCGCCCGATGGGGGGCGGCAGTACAATGAGCAGTTCTTC.

The sample holds a few counts of this clone. The chain couples TRBV7-2 to TRBJ1-2, with D unresolved. CDR1 is SGHTA, CDR2 FQGNSA, per germline. The CDR3 has 14 amino acids. V was clipped by 5 bases and J by 5 bases, with 15 bases between them. CDR3 sequence: CASSPPSFSYGYTF. The CDR3 region has the DNA TGTGCCAGCAGCCCACCCTCGTTTTCTTATGGCTACACCTTC. The complete variable domain, with remaining parts taken from reference TRBV7-2 and TRBJ1-2, reads GAGVSQSPSNKVTEKGKDVELRCDPISGHTALYWYRQSLGQGLEFLIYFQGNSAPDKSGLPSDRFSAERTGGSVSTLTIQRTQQEDSAVYLCASSPPSFSYGYTFGSGTRLTVV.

CDR3 sequence reads: CAAETGERHQPQHF. The CDR3 DNA reads as TGTGCCGCCGAGACAGGGGAGAGGCATCAGCCCCAGCATTTT. The chain couples TRBV19 to TRBJ1-5; 8 bases align to TRBD1. The CDR3 is 14 amino acids. Trimming took 11 bases from V and 5 from J; bases not matched to a gene: 11. CDR1 is LNHDA, CDR2 SQIVND, per germline (reference sequence).

The chain couples TRBV2 to TRBJ1-5; tentative D call: TRBD1 (5 bases). The CDR3 sequence is 14 residues long. Germline CDR1 and CDR2: SNHLY and FYNNEI. Trimming left V 6 bases short and J 0 bases short, with 9 bases between. This CDR3 is CASRGDYSNQPQHF. As DNA, the CDR3 is TGTGCCAGCAGGGGGGATTATAGCAATCAGCCCCAGCATTTT.

The chain carries TRBV13 and TRBJ2-1; 7 bases align to TRBD2. Germline-derived CDR1 and CDR2 are PRHDT and FYEKMQ (reference sequence). V gave up 7 bases and J gave up 7 bases; unmatched junction bases: 16. The CDR3 consists of 16 residues. The DNA for the CDR3 is TGTGCCAGCACCTCCCGAGGGCGGGAGATCATGAATGAGCAGTTCTTC. Amino acids: CASTSRGREIMNEQFF. The variable domain in full, completed from reference TRBV13 and TRBJ2-1, reads AAGVIQSPRHLIKEKRETATLKCYPIPRHDTVYWYQQGPGQDPQFLISFYEKMQSDKGSIPDRFSAQQFSDYHSELNMSSLELGDSALYFCASTSRGREIMNEQFFGPGTRLTVL.

The V and J genes are TRBV4-2 and TRBJ2-2; D may correspond to TRBD1 or TRBD2 (5 bases each). Trimming took 5 bases from V and 5 from J, leaving 15 bases between them. This CDR3 comprises 15 residues. Looked up from germline, CDR1 is LGHNA and CDR2 is YNFKEQ. CDR3 DNA sequence: TGTGCCAGCAGCTCGCCCTCCGGGGCGACCGGGGAGCTGTTTTTT. Its translation: CASSSPSGATGELFF.

V gene TRBV6-2 or TRBV6-3 combines with J gene TRBJ1-1, with D unclear. V was shortened by 5 bases and J by 10 bases, with 20 bases between the two germline ends. This CDR3 has 14 amino acids. In germline, CDR1 is MNHEY, CDR2 SVGEGT. This chain's CDR3 is CASSPLPGIGRAFF. As DNA, the CDR3 is TGTGCCAGCAGTCCCCTACCCGGGATAGGGAGAGCTTTCTTT.

This clone was observed a handful of times. The V gene is TRBV20-1, the J gene TRBJ1-5, with D possibly matching TRBD1 (5 bases). Germline V CDR1 and CDR2: DFQATT, SNEGSKA (reference sequence). With 3 bases removed from V and 3 bases from J, the gap between germline ends came to 12 bases. The CDR3 contains 14 residues. CDR3 DNA: TGCAGTGCTAGTTGGGGGGAACTCAATCAGCCCCAGCATTTT. It specifies CSASWGELNQPQHF.

There are many counts of this clone. The V gene is TRBV2, the J gene TRBJ2-7; D tentatively fits TRBD1 or TRBD2 (5 bases each). CDR1 is SNHLY, CDR2 FYNNEI, per germline. This CDR3 is built from 14 residues. Between the trimmed V and J ends, which lost 7 bases and 5 bases, there was a span of 18 bases. This CDR3 is CASTEFEGLNEQYF. As DNA, the CDR3 is TGTGCCAGCACCGAATTCGAGGGGTTGAACGAGCAGTACTTC.

V and J are TRBV2 and TRBJ2-5, with D perhaps TRBD2 (5 bases). CDR1 is SNHLY, CDR2 FYNNEI, per germline. The CDR3 is made up of 14 amino acids. Between the trimmed V and J ends, which lost 7 bases and 0 bases, there was a span of 12 bases. In DNA, the CDR3 is TGTGCCAGCACCGAGGGCTCATACCAAGAGACCCAGTACTTC. Translating gives CASTEGSYQETQYF.

The CDR3 sequence is CATSRVGGYNYTF. The CDR3 DNA sequence: TGTGCCACCAGCAGAGTTGGTGGGTACAATTACACCTTC. The chain is built from TRBV15 and TRBJ1-2; D is undetermined. The CDR3 length is 13 residues. Germline assignment: CDR1 LNHNV and CDR2 YYDKDF (reference sequence). V was trimmed by 1 base and J by 11 bases, leaving 14 bases between them.

The rearrangement joins TRBV11-2 to TRBJ2-5; D not resolved. V was pared by 1 base and J by 1 base, with 7 bases between. Germline V gene sequence: CDR1 SGHAT, CDR2 FQNNGV. This CDR3 comprises 14 residues. The CDR3 protein is CASSLVGSQETQYF. The CDR3 DNA is TGTGCCAGCAGCTTAGTTGGCAGCCAAGAGACCCAGTACTTC. The entire variable domain, with the rest obtained from reference TRBV11-2 and TRBJ2-5, is as follows: EAGVAQSPRYKIIEKRQSVAFWCNPISGHATLYWYQQILGQGPKLLIQFQNNGVVDDSQLPKDRFSAERLKGVDSTLKIQPAKLEDSAVYLCASSLVGSQETQYFGPGTRLLVL.

The chain joins TRBV11-2 to TRBJ1-2; no firm D call. CDR3 size: 13 residues. Trimming left V 1 base short and J 3 bases short, with 6 bases between. Germline V gene lookup returns CDR1 SGHAT and CDR2 FQNNGV. The CDR3 DNA reads TGTGCCAGCAGCTTAGGGGCGGACTATGGCTACACCTTC. This gives the protein CASSLGADYGYTF.

The chain couples TRBV10-2 to TRBJ2-5; 8 bases line up with TRBD1. The CDR3 spans 14 residues. CDR1 and CDR2 (germline): WSHSY, SAAADI. After removal of 6 bases from V and 5 bases from J, the junction contained 8 bases not matched to a gene. The CDR3 region has the DNA TGCGCCAGCAGCCCGACAGGGGTTGGGGAGACCCAGTACTTC. Amino acids: CASSPTGVGETQYF.

The chain has TRBV28 and TRBJ2-1, with no clear D. The V end lost 4 bases, the J end lost 6 bases, and 10 bases lay between the germline ends. Germline CDR1 reads MDHEN; CDR2 reads SYDVKM. The CDR3 runs to 13 residues. CDR3 coding DNA: TGTGCCAGCAGTTCCCGACCCCCCAATGAGCAGTTCTTC. Protein: CASSSRPPNEQFF.

The V gene is TRBV6-6, the J gene TRBJ1-2; D perhaps matches TRBD1 (6 bases). The germline V gene encodes CDR1 MNHNY and CDR2 SVGAGI (reference sequence). This CDR3 is 13 amino acids long. V dropped 0 bases and J dropped 8 bases, with 10 bases sitting between them. CDR3 DNA: TGTGCCAGCAGTTACTCAGGGGGGTTCGGCTACACCTTC. Translated: CASSYSGGFGYTF.

The chain carries TRBV7-6 and TRBJ2-7, with TRBD1 as a possible D gene (6 bases). Germline V gives CDR1 SGHVS, CDR2 FNYEAQ. The V gene lost 4 bases and the J gene lost 2 bases, with 21 bases spanning the gap. The CDR3 is made up of 17 amino acids. CDR3: CASSSTIRQVQTYEQYF. In nucleotides, the CDR3 is TGTGCCAGCAGCTCAACAATTCGACAGGTTCAAACCTACGAGCAGTACTTC.

The chain joins TRBV3-1 (or the pseudogene TRBV3-2) to TRBJ2-3, with D tentatively TRBD1 (6 bases). CDR1 is LGHDT, CDR2 YNNKEL, per germline (reference sequence). CDR3 length: 12 residues. V dropped 0 bases and J dropped 12 bases, with 10 bases sitting between them. CDR3 in DNA: TGTGCCAGCAGCCAAGAGGGCAGGGGACAGTATTTT. Translation gives CASSQEGRGQYF.

A remark on this clone: The same CDR3 also results from other DNA sequences found in this sample. This chain links TRBV6-1 with TRBJ2-7; D ambiguous. CDR3 length: 15 residues. V was trimmed by 0 bases and J by 0 bases, leaving 9 bases between them. Per the germline V gene, CDR1 is MNHNS and CDR2 is SASEGT. The CDR3 sequence: CASSEAWTSSYEQYF. As DNA, the CDR3 is TGTGCCAGCAGTGAAGCCTGGACGAGCTCCTACGAGCAGTACTTC.

V usage is TRBV10-3 and J usage is TRBJ2-7; weak D call: TRBD2 (6 bases). The germline V and J ends were trimmed by 6 bases and 3 bases, with 21 bases remaining between them. From germline, CDR1 is ENHRY and CDR2 SYGVKD. The CDR3 extends over 16 amino acids. CDR3 coding DNA: TGTGCCATCAGCGACAGATCCTCGGGACTCAACTACGAGCAGTACTTC. It codes for CAISDRSSGLNYEQYF.

The chain joins TRBV19 to TRBJ2-2; weak D call: TRBD1 (6 bases). Per the germline V gene, CDR1 is LNHDA and CDR2 is SQIVND (reference sequence). Trimming shortened V by 2 bases and J by 4 bases, and 11 bases separated the two germline ends. This CDR3 has 15 residues. In DNA form, the CDR3 reads TGTGCCAGTAGTATAAGAGGGGGAATCACCGGGGAGCTGTTTTTT. Its protein is CASSIRGGITGELFF.

The rearrangement joins TRBV7-6 to TRBJ2-3; 9 nucleotides match TRBD2. V shed 5 bases, J shed 6 bases, and the junction held 9 bases outside the gene matches. Per germline, CDR1 SGHVS and CDR2 FNYEAQ. The CDR3 totals 15 residues. CDR3 bases: TGTGCCAGCAGCCCCATAGCGGGAGCGGGGGATACGCAGTATTTT. It specifies CASSPIAGAGDTQYF.

The chain joins TRBV30 to TRBJ2-7; weak D call: TRBD2 (6 bases). The germline V and J ends were trimmed by 0 bases and 4 bases, with 16 bases remaining between them. This CDR3 comprises 15 residues. CDR1 GTSNPN and CDR2 SVGIG come from the germline V gene (reference sequence). The CDR3 nucleotides are TGTGCCTGGAGTGTACGGGGGACGAGGAGATACGAGCAGTACTTC. It specifies CAWSVRGTRRYEQYF. Complete variable domain (other parts from reference TRBV30 and TRBJ2-7): SQTIHQWPATLVQPVGSPLSLECTVEGTSNPNLYWYRQAAGRGLQLLFYSVGIGQISSEVPQNLSASRPQDRQFILSSKKLLLSDSGFYLCAWSVRGTRRYEQYFGPGTRLTVT.

The chain is built from TRBV5-4 and TRBJ2-1; D may be TRBD1 (6 bases). Trimming took off 6 bases at V and 5 bases at J, with 21 bases between the two ends. In germline, CDR1 is SGHNT, CDR2 YYREEE (reference sequence). There are 16 residues in the CDR3. CDR3 coding DNA: TGTGCCAGCACCCAGAAAAAAACGGGACACCACAATGAGCAGTTCTTC. This translates into CASTQKKTGHHNEQFF.

The chain links TRBV11-2 to TRBJ2-1, with 9 bases aligning to TRBD2. The CDR3 spans 17 residues. Germline CDR1 and CDR2: SGHAT and FQNNGV. The V and J ends lost 5 bases and 0 bases, in that order; junction bases with no gene match: 8. CDR3 amino acids: CASSPRTSASSYNEQFF. In nucleotides, the CDR3 is TGTGCCAGCAGCCCCAGGACTAGCGCTAGCTCCTACAATGAGCAGTTCTTC.

The chain has TRBV6-2 or TRBV6-3 and TRBJ1-3, with D hard to call. Germline V gene data show CDR1 as MNHEY and CDR2 as SVGEGT. The CDR3 is made up of 14 amino acids. V lost 4 bases to trimming and J lost 4 bases, with 11 bases between them. The DNA for the CDR3 is TGTGCCAGCAGTTTGGGCCAAGCAGGAAACACCATATATTTT. Its translation is CASSLGQAGNTIYF.